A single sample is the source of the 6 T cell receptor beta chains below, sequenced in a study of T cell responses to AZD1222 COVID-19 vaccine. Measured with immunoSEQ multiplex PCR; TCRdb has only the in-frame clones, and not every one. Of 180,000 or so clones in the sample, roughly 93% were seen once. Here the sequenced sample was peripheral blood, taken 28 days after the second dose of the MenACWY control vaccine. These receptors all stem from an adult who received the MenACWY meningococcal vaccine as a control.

DNA of the CDR3: TGCGCCAGCAGTCGTAAGTGGGAGACAGGGGCTGCTGAAGCTTTCTTT. It translates to CASSRKWETGAAEAFF. V is TRBV5-1 and J is TRBJ1-1; 8 nucleotides agree with TRBD1. Losses at the gene ends were 5 bases for V and 6 bases for J; bases not matched to a gene: 15. Germline loops: CDR1 SGHRS, CDR2 YFSETQ. This CDR3 region has 16 residues.

The CDR3 sequence: CASSHARGEQYF. The CDR3 DNA sequence: TGTGCCAGCAGTCACGCGCGGGGCGAGCAGTACTTC. J is TRBJ2-7 and V is TRBV6-5, with a weak D call TRBD2 (6 bases). The V gene's germline CDR1 is MNHEY and CDR2 SVGAGI. The ends were cut back, 5 bases at V and 6 bases at J, with 11 bases in the middle. There are 12 residues in the CDR3.

Here the CDR3 reads CAWSASGPSYEQYF. DNA of the CDR3: TGTGCCTGGAGTGCTAGCGGGCCCTCCTACGAGCAGTACTTC. This chain uses TRBV30 with TRBJ2-7, with TRBD2 identical over 8 bases. Germline CDR1 is GTSNPN and CDR2 is SVGIG (reference sequence). J lost 0 bases, V lost 1 base, and 2 bases had no gene match. The CDR3 length is 14 residues.

Here the CDR3 DNA reads TGTGCCAGCGGAGACACTATGAACACTGAAGCTTTCTTT. Protein product: CASGDTMNTEAFF. The chain carries TRBV28 and TRBJ1-1; D is unresolved. The CDR3 totals 13 residues. V was cut by 8 bases and J by 0 bases, with 10 bases left in between. Germline CDR1 and CDR2: MDHEN and SYDVKM.

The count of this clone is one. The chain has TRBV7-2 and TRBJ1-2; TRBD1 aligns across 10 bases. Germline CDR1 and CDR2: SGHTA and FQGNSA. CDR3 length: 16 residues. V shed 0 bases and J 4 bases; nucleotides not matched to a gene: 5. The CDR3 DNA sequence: TGTGCCAGCAGCTTAGCGACAGGGGGCAAAATCTATGGCTACACCTTC. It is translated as CASSLATGGKIYGYTF. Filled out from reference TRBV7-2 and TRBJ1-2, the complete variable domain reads GAGVSQSPSNKVTEKGKDVELRCDPISGHTALYWYRQSLGQGLEFLIYFQGNSAPDKSGLPSDRFSAERTGGSVSTLTIQRTQQEDSAVYLCASSLATGGKIYGYTFGSGTRLTVV.

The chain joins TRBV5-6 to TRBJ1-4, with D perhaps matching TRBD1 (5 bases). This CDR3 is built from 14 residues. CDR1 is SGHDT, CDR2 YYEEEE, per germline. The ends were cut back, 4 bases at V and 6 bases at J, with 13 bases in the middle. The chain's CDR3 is CASSRQRVDEKLFF. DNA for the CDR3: TGTGCCAGCAGCAGACAGCGAGTCGATGAAAAACTGTTTTTT.